Each of the 13 T cell receptor beta chains below was sequenced from the same sample in a study of neurological immune-mediated disorders. MiXCR was run by TCRdb on the 5' RACE reads, yielding one entry per CDR3 protein. The sample has about 70,000 distinct CDR3 sequences, 2.5% to 3.5% seen once. The specimen sequenced was PBMCs. These receptors all come from a woman aged 45-65 years with multiple sclerosis.

The sample holds many counts of this clonotype. The chain combines TRBV2 with TRBJ2-2, with D unclear. The CDR3 has 16 residues. V gave up 1 base and J gave up 1 base, with 10 bases separating them. CDR1 and CDR2 from the germline V gene are SNHLY and FYNNEI. Here the CDR3 reads CASSEGPSRNTGELFF. CDR3 nucleotides: TGTGCCAGCAGTGAAGGGCCCTCTCGGAACACCGGGGAGCTGTTTTTT.

This clonotype was recorded many times. The CDR3 reads CASSQDQVRGEQFF. The CDR3 DNA is TGCGCCAGCAGCCAAGATCAGGTTCGGGGTGAGCAGTTCTTC. V gene TRBV4-3 combines with J gene TRBJ2-1, with D tentatively TRBD2 (5 bases). V was pared by 0 bases and J by 9 bases, with 12 bases between. The CDR3 is made up of 14 amino acids. The V gene's germline CDR1 is LGHNA and CDR2 YSLEER.

This clonotype was seen many times. In nucleotides, the CDR3 is TGTGCCAGCAGCAACGGACTAGCGGTGTACAATGAGCAGTTCTTC. Protein product: CASSNGLAVYNEQFF. The chain employs TRBV5-5 and TRBJ2-1; 10 positions agree with TRBD2. The trim removed 4 bases at V and 4 bases at J, leaving 5 bases unmatched. Germline values: CDR1 SGHKS, CDR2 YYEKEE (reference sequence). The CDR3 length is 15 residues.

This clonotype occurred many times. The rearrangement joins TRBV28 to TRBJ2-2; the D gene is possibly TRBD2 (6 bases). The CDR3 loop spans 14 amino acids. Trimming removed 7 bases from V and 4 bases from J, with 13 bases in between. The germline V gene encodes CDR1 MDHEN and CDR2 SYDVKM. CDR3 sequence reads: CASIRDWATGELFF. CDR3 in DNA: TGTGCCAGCATAAGGGACTGGGCCACCGGGGAGCTGTTTTTT. The full variable domain, completed using reference TRBV28 and TRBJ2-2, is DVKVTQSSRYLVKRTGEKVFLECVQDMDHENMFWYRQDPGLGLRLIYFSYDVKMKEKGDIPEGYSVSREKKERFSLILESASTNQTSMYLCASIRDWATGELFFGEGSRLTVL.

This clonotype was seen repeatedly, ten times or more. V and J are TRBV2 and TRBJ1-5; 9 positions match TRBD1. The CDR3 has 13 residues. Germline-derived CDR1 and CDR2 are SNHLY and FYNNEI. Trimming removed 4 bases from V and 5 bases from J; junction bases left unmatched: 0. CDR3 in DNA: TGTGCCAGCAGTGGGACAGGGGATCAGCCCCAGCATTTT. Translation gives CASSGTGDQPQHF.

The table lists this clonotype with many counts. This chain connects TRBV5-1 to TRBJ2-3; a possible D gene is TRBD2 (6 bases). Germline CDR1 and CDR2: SGHRS and YFSETQ. V lost 0 bases and J lost 0, with 11 bases in between. The CDR3 has 16 amino acids. CDR3 loop: CASSLEAGISTDTQYF. The DNA for the CDR3 is TGCGCCAGCAGCTTGGAGGCGGGGATTAGCACAGATACGCAGTATTTT.

This clonotype was detected ten times or more. The J gene is TRBJ1-2, the V gene TRBV5-5; D is unclear. CDR3 length: 15 amino acids. The V end lost 0 bases, the J end lost 1 base, and 10 bases lay between the germline ends. Germline CDR1 and CDR2: SGHKS and YYEKEE (reference sequence). In DNA form, the CDR3 reads TGTGCCAGCAGCTTGGATAGTGCTTATAACTATGGCTACACCTTC. Amino acids: CASSLDSAYNYGYTF.

This chain links TRBV5-1 with TRBJ1-1; D remains unclear. The CDR3 is made up of 14 amino acids. Germline V lookup: CDR1 SGHRS, CDR2 YFSETQ. The V end was cut by 0 bases, the J end by 2 bases, with 8 bases between. The CDR3 region is CASSLEGSNTEAFF. The CDR3 region has the DNA TGCGCCAGCAGCTTGGAGGGTTCCAACACTGAAGCTTTCTTT.

In this sample, this clonotype turned up many times. The chain has TRBV5-1 and TRBJ1-1, with a tentative D call TRBD1 (6 bases). The V end lost 0 bases, the J end lost 6 bases, and 15 bases lay between the germline ends. Germline V lookup: CDR1 SGHRS, CDR2 YFSETQ. This CDR3 is built from 15 residues. The CDR3 is CASSLGGGISAEAFF. The CDR3 bases are TGCGCCAGCAGCTTGGGAGGGGGAATTAGCGCTGAAGCTTTCTTT.

In its sample, this clonotype was seen many times. The chain carries TRBV5-1 and TRBJ2-2, with a tentative D call TRBD2 (5 bases). Deletions cut 3 bases from V and 1 base from J, with 10 bases between. This CDR3 has 15 residues. Germline CDR1 is SGHRS and CDR2 is YFSETQ. CDR3 sequence reads: CASSSRRGNTGELFF. DNA for the CDR3: TGCGCCAGCAGCTCTCGCCGGGGGAACACCGGGGAGCTGTTTTTT.

The chain combines TRBV18 with TRBJ1-4, with D uncertain. This CDR3 has 15 residues. Trimming cost V 3 bases and J 0 bases, with 8 bases left between them. Germline V gene data show CDR1 as KGHSH and CDR2 as LQKENI. CDR3 bases: TGTGCCAGCTCACCCGCGTCTGCAACTAATGAAAAACTGTTTTTT. Its translation is CASSPASATNEKLFF.

This clonotype was counted ten times or more. This chain connects TRBV5-1 to TRBJ2-3, with 7 bases aligning to TRBD2. This CDR3 contains 15 residues. The germline V gene encodes CDR1 SGHRS and CDR2 YFSETQ. The ends lost 2 bases at V and 2 bases at J; junction bases unmatched: 5. The CDR3 DNA reads as TGCGCCAGCAGCTTTCTAGCGGTCTCCACAGATACGCAGTATTTT. Its protein is CASSFLAVSTDTQYF.

This clonotype was counted ten times or more. The CDR3 bases are TGTGCCAGCAGCTTTGAAAATTCCGACCCAATGAACACTGAAGCTTTCTTT. Its translation: CASSFENSDPMNTEAFF. The gene calls are TRBV5-5 and TRBJ1-1; D ambiguous. The CDR3 extends over 17 amino acids. Trimming removed 2 bases from V and 0 bases from J, with 17 bases in between. The V gene's germline CDR1 is SGHKS and CDR2 YYEKEE (reference sequence). Using reference TRBV5-5 and TRBJ1-1 for the parts outside the CDR3, the full variable domain is DAGVTQSPTHLIKTRGQQVTLRCSPISGHKSVSWYQQVLGQGPQFIFQYYEKEERGRGNFPDRFSARQFPNYSSELNVNALLLGDSALYLCASSFENSDPMNTEAFFGQGTRLTVV.